The T cell receptor (beta chain) described here comes from a study of blood T cell repertoires in COVID-19. Study-wide context: Material from acute and convalescent COVID-19 was sourced from the United States, Italy and Spain. PBMCs, B-cell-depleted T cells, or T cells provided the cDNA or gDNA that made up the material.

Per the study methods: Estimation of nucleated cell counts was performed using reference gene primer amplification. Some clones are missing from TCRdb's copy, which holds only in-frame ones; the method was immunoSEQ multiplex PCR. The DNA gave D and trimming, while V, J and clone size come from that table. The sample lists fewer than 120,000 clones, 88% occurring once. V lost 5 bases, J lost 3 bases, and 10 bases lay in between. CDR3 size: 13 residues. Germline V gives CDR1 SGHDN, CDR2 FVKESK. This clonotype was sampled from a woman in her fifties or sixties with acute or convalescent COVID-19. The chain couples TRBV14 to TRBJ1-1; D might be TRBD1 (6 bases). Sequenced input: peripheral blood. The DNA for the CDR3 is TGTGCCAGCAGCAACAGGGTTGACACTGAAGCTTTCTTT. This codes for CASSNRVDTEAFF.